The 13 T cell receptor beta chains reported below all come from one sample, sequenced in a study of Ad26.COV2.S vaccination and SARS-CoV-2 variants. The assay was immunoSEQ multiplex PCR, and TCRdb's table has in-frame clones only and misses some. The sample records roughly 320,000 clones, roughly 91% being singletons. Treatment given: roughly 18 received Ad26.COV2.S at low or high dose, single or two shots; about five received placebo; per-sample allocation not given. Sample collection was performed on day 63 after the first vaccine or placebo injection. This specimen was peripheral blood, taken in a trial of Ad26.COV2.S vaccine versus placebo. These receptors all stem from a person aged 18-60 years who received the Ad26.COV2.S COVID-19 vaccine or a placebo.

In this sample, this clone turned up once. This sequence joins TRBV7-9 and TRBJ1-3; 9 bases line up with TRBD1. Trimming removed 1 base from V and 3 bases from J; junction bases left unmatched: 7. This CDR3 has 17 amino acids. In germline, CDR1 is SEHNR, CDR2 FQNEAQ (reference sequence). The chain's CDR3 is CASSLDSTGGRGNTIYF. The CDR3 DNA is TGTGCCAGCAGCTTAGACTCTACAGGGGGCCGTGGAAACACCATATATTTT.

Here the CDR3 DNA reads TGTGCCAGCAGTGAAGCCTCCGGGAACACTGAAGCTTTCTTT. This codes for CASSEASGNTEAFF. The J gene is TRBJ1-1, the V gene TRBV6-1, with D uncertain. Germline assignment: CDR1 MNHNS and CDR2 SASEGT. This CDR3 has 14 residues. The V end lost 0 bases, the J end lost 1 base, and 6 bases lay between the germline ends.

The count of this clone is one. The genes are TRBV6-1 and TRBJ1-6; D perhaps matches TRBD1 (6 bases). This CDR3 has 14 residues. V dropped 3 bases and J dropped 9 bases, with 12 bases sitting between them. The germline V gene encodes CDR1 MNHNS and CDR2 SASEGT. The CDR3: CASSETNRVSPLHF. CDR3 nucleotides: TGTGCCAGCAGTGAGACCAACAGGGTTTCACCCCTCCACTTT.

CDR3 loop: CAWSSGSSGNTIYF. The CDR3 bases are TGTGCCTGGAGTAGCGGTAGCTCTGGAAACACCATATATTTT. The V gene is TRBV30, the J gene TRBJ1-3; D is unresolved. V lost 2 bases, J lost 0 bases, and 8 bases lay in between. The CDR3 has 14 amino acids. Germline CDR1 GTSNPN, CDR2 SVGIG (reference sequence).

For the CDR3, the DNA is TGTGCCAGCAGCCAAGATTTTCAGGGAACGATGAACACTGAAGCTTTCTTT. Its protein is CASSQDFQGTMNTEAFF. The chain has TRBV4-2 and TRBJ1-1; D possibly corresponds to TRBD1 (5 bases). Germline loops: CDR1 LGHNA, CDR2 YNFKEQ. The CDR3 is made up of 17 amino acids. Trimming removed 0 bases at V and 0 bases at J, with 14 bases between.

This clone came up a few times. The V call is TRBV27, the J call TRBJ1-6; no firm D call. CDR1 MNHEY and CDR2 SMNVEV come from the germline V gene (reference sequence). Trimming cost V 5 bases and J 0 bases, with 5 bases left between them. This CDR3 is 14 amino acids long. CDR3 sequence: CASSQSSYNSPLHF. The CDR3 coding sequence is TGTGCCAGCAGTCAAAGCTCCTATAATTCACCCCTCCACTTT.

The chain employs TRBV15 and TRBJ1-4; 8 bases line up with TRBD1. Germline V gene data show CDR1 as LNHNV and CDR2 as YYDKDF (reference sequence). CDR3 size: 17 residues. V was clipped by 4 bases and J by 4 bases; unmatched bases: 11. The CDR3 region is CATSTPSQGALNEKLFF. CDR3 bases: TGTGCCACCAGCACCCCGTCCCAGGGGGCGCTTAATGAAAAACTGTTTTTT.

V gene TRBV3-1 (or the pseudogene TRBV3-2) combines with J gene TRBJ2-1; 7 bases align to TRBD1. The CDR3 contains 17 residues. The V segment lost 1 base and the J segment 0 bases; nucleotides outside the gene matches: 6. Germline V gene sequence: CDR1 LGHDT, CDR2 YNNKEL (reference sequence). The CDR3 region is CASSQVGQGVSYNEQFF. DNA of the CDR3: TGTGCCAGCAGCCAAGTAGGCCAGGGGGTCTCCTACAATGAGCAGTTCTTC.

This clone has only a few counts. CDR3 coding DNA: TGTGCCAGCAGTGCGGGACGGGATTCGACACCCCTCCACTTT. It is translated as CASSAGRDSTPLHF. V gene TRBV2 combines with J gene TRBJ1-6, with a tentative D call TRBD1 (5 bases). There are 14 residues in the CDR3. Germline values: CDR1 SNHLY, CDR2 FYNNEI. V lost 4 bases and J lost 11, with 15 bases in between.

V and J are TRBV6-5 and TRBJ2-7; the match to TRBD1 covers 8 bases. V dropped 7 bases and J dropped 2; count of bases not matched to a gene: 7. Germline CDR1 and CDR2: MNHEY and SVGAGI. The CDR3 contains 14 residues. CDR3 bases: TGTGCCAGCACAGATCAGGACAGGGCCTACGAGCAGTACTTC. Its translation: CASTDQDRAYEQYF.

The genes are TRBV11-3 and TRBJ1-1; 8 positions agree with TRBD1. J lost 1 base, V lost 5 bases, and 3 bases had no gene match. The germline V gene has CDR1 SGHNT and CDR2 YENEEA. The CDR3 loop spans 14 amino acids. The chain's CDR3 is CASSQDRANTEAFF. The CDR3 bases are TGTGCCAGCAGCCAGGACAGGGCGAACACTGAAGCTTTCTTT.

V is TRBV10-3 and J is TRBJ2-1; the D is unclear. V lost 2 bases and J 6 bases, leaving 2 bases between the germline ends. CDR1 ENHRY and CDR2 SYGVKD come from the germline V gene. The CDR3 length is 11 residues. This CDR3 reads CAISEGNEQFF. The CDR3 DNA sequence: TGTGCCATCAGTGAGGGCAATGAGCAGTTCTTC.

This rearrangement joins TRBV6-6 to TRBJ1-4; D gene unclear. The V end was cut by 7 bases, the J end by 0 bases, with 12 bases between. CDR1 and CDR2 (germline): MNHNY, SVGAGI (reference sequence). This CDR3 comprises 15 residues. In DNA, the CDR3 is TGTGCCAGCACCCACCAATTTGCAACTAATGAAAAACTGTTTTTT. Its protein is CASTHQFATNEKLFF.